This T cell receptor beta chain was sequenced during a study of STAT3 mutations in large granular lymphocyte leukemia. Overall study: Roughly half of the longitudinally sequenced T-LGLL patients carried detectable canonical activating STAT3 mutations. Immunosuppressive therapy was given to more than half of T-LGLL patients.

Concerning this clone: The antigen remains undetermined.

Study outcomes and limitations: In T-cell large granular lymphocyte leukemia, about half of patients showed multiple immunodominant subclonotypes. In about 30% of the 18 patients, new TCR clonotypes emerged after therapy.

Germline V gene sequence: CDR1 MGHRA, CDR2 YSYEKL. The CDR3 is 15 amino acids. V lost 4 bases to trimming and J lost 0 bases, with 9 bases between them. The data were produced by immunoSEQ multiplex PCR, yet TCRdb's version contains in-frame clones alone and is incomplete. The sample yields about 6,000 clones, nearly 35% seen once. The specimen was peripheral blood mononuclear cells. The TCR sequence derives from a woman between 35 and 50 years old with T-cell large granular lymphocyte leukemia. Some clones in this sample may be carry-over from other donors' samples. J is TRBJ1-4 and V is TRBV4-1; D uncertain. Here the CDR3 DNA reads TGCGCCAGCAGCCTGTTCTTGACAACTAATGAAAAACTGTTTTTT. Translating gives CASSLFLTTNEKLFF.